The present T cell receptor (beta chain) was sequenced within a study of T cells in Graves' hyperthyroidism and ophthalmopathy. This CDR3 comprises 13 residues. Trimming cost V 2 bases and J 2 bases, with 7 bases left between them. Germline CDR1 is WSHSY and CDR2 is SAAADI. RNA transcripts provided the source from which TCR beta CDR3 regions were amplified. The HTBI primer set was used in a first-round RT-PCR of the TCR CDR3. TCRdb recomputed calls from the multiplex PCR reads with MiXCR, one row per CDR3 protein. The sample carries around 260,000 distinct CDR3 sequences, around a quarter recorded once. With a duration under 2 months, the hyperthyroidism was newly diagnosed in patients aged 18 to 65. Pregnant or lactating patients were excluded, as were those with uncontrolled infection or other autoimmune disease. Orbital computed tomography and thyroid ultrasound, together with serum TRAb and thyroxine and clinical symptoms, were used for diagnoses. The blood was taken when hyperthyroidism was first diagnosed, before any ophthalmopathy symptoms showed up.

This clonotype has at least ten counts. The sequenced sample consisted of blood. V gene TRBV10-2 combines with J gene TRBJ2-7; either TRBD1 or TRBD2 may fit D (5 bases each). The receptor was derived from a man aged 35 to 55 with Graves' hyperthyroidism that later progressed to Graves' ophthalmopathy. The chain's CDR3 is CASSEEGPYEQYF. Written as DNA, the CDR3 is TGCGCCAGCAGTGAGGAGGGGCCCTACGAGCAGTACTTC.